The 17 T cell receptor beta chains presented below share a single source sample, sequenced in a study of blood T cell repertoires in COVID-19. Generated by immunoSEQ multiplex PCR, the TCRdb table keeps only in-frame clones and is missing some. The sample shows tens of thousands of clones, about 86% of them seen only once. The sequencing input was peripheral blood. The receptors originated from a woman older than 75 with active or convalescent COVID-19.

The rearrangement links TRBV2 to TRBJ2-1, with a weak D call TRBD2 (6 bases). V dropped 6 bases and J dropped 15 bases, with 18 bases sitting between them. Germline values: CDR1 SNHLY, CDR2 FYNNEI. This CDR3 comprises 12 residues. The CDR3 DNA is TGTGCCAGCAGCGACCGGGACTTGGTGTTGTTCTTC. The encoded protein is CASSDRDLVLFF.

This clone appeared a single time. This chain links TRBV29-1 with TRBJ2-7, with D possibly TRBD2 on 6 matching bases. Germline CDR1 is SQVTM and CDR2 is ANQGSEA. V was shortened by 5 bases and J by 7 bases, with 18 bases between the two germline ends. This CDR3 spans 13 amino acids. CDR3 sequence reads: CSVLDGRRSEQYF. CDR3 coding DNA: TGCAGCGTTCTTGACGGGAGACGAAGTGAGCAGTACTTC.

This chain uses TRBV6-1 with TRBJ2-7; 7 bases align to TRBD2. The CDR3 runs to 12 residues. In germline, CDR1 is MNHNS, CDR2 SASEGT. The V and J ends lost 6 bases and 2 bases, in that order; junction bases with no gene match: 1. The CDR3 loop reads CASSAGAYEQYF. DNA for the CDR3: TGTGCCAGCAGCGCGGGAGCCTACGAGCAGTACTTC.

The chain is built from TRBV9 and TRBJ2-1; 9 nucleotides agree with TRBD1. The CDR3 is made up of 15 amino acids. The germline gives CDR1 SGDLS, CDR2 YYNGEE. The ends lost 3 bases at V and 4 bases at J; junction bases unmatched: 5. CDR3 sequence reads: CASSADRGGYNEQFF. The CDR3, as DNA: TGTGCCAGCAGCGCCGACAGGGGGGGTTACAATGAGCAGTTCTTC.

In nucleotides, the CDR3 is TGTGCCAGTAGTATTGGAGGGGACACTGAAGCTTTCTTT. Amino acids: CASSIGGDTEAFF. The V call is TRBV19, the J call TRBJ1-1, with a tentative D call TRBD1 (5 bases). Trimming pared 3 bases from V and 3 bases from J, leaving 8 bases between. Germline loops: CDR1 LNHDA, CDR2 SQIVND (reference sequence). This CDR3 is 13 amino acids long.

The CDR3 DNA follows: TGTGCCAGCTCACCTTTTCCAGAATCACCCCTCCACTTT. Amino acids: CASSPFPESPLHF. The chain employs TRBV18 and TRBJ1-6; D is undetermined. V was pared by 3 bases and J by 10 bases, with 10 bases between. The CDR3 spans 13 residues. CDR1 KGHSH and CDR2 LQKENI come from the germline V gene.

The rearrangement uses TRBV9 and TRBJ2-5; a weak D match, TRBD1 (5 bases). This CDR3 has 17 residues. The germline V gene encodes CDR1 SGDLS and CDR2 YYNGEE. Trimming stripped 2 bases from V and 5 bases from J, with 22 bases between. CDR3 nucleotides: TGTGCCAGCAGCGTGACCCCTCATAGGGGCTTAGGGGAGACCCAGTACTTC. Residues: CASSVTPHRGLGETQYF.

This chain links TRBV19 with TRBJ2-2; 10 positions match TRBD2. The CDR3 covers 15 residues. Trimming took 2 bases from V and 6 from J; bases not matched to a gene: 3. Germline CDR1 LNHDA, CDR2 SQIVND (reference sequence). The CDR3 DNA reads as TGTGCCAGTAGTATACTAGCGGGAGTTGCCGGGGAGCTGTTTTTT. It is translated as CASSILAGVAGELFF.

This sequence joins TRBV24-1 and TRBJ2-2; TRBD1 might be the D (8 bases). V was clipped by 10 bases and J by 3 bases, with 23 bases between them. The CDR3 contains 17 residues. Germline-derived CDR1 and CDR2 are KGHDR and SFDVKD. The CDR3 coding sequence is TGTGCCACTTCCGGGAACAGGGGGGGCGCGTACACCGGGGAGCTGTTTTTT. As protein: CATSGNRGGAYTGELFF.

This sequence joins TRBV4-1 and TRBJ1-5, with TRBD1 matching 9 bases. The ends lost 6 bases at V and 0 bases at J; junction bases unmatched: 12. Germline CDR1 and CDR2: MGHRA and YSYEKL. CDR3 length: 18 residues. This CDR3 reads CASRVGQGSDYSNQPQHF. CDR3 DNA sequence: TGCGCCAGCAGGGTTGGACAGGGGAGTGATTATAGCAATCAGCCCCAGCATTTT.

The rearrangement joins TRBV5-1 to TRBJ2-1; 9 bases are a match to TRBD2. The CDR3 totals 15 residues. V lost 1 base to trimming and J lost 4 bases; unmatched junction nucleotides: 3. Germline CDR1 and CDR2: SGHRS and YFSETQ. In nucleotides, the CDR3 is TGCGCCAGCAGCTTGACTAGCGGGCCTTACAATGAGCAGTTCTTC. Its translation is CASSLTSGPYNEQFF.

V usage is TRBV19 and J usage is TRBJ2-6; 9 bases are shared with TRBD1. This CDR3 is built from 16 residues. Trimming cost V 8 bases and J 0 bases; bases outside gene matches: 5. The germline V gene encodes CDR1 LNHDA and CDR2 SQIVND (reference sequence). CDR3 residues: CASPGTGSSGANVLTF. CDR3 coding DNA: TGTGCCAGTCCCGGGACAGGGAGCTCTGGGGCCAACGTCCTGACTTTC.

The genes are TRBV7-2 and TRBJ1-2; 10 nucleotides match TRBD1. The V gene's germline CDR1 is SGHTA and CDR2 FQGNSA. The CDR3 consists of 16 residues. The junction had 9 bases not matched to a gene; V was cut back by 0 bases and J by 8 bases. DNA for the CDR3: TGTGCCAGCAGCTTAGCGGTTAGACAGGGGGCGCACGGCTACACCTTC. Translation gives CASSLAVRQGAHGYTF.

The CDR3 is CASSYSAGGVTQYF. The CDR3 DNA is TGTGCCAGCAGTTACAGCGCGGGGGGTGTGACCCAGTACTTC. V gene TRBV6-2 or TRBV6-3 combines with J gene TRBJ2-5; the match to TRBD2 covers 8 bases. This CDR3 is built from 14 residues. The germline gives CDR1 MNHEY, CDR2 SVGEGT. J was trimmed by 7 bases and V by 2 bases; bases with no gene match: 6.

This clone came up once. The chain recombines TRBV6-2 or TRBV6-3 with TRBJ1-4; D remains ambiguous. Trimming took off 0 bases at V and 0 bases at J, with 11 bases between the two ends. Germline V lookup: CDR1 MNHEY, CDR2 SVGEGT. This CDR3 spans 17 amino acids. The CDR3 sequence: CASSYSRVRATNEKLFF. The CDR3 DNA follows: TGTGCCAGCAGTTACTCGAGGGTGCGTGCAACTAATGAAAAACTGTTTTTT.

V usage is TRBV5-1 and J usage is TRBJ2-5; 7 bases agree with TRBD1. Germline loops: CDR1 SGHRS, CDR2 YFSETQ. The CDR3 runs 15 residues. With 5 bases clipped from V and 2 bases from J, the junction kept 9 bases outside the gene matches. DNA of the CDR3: TGCGCCAGCAGTTATAGTCCAGGGGGTCAAGAGACCCAGTACTTC. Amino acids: CASSYSPGGQETQYF.

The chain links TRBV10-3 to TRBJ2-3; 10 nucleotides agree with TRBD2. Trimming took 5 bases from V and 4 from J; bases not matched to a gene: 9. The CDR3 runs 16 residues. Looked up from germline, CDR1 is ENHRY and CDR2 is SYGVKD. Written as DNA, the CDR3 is TGTGCCATCAGTCAACCGAGCGGGGGGGGTGCAGATACGCAGTATTTT. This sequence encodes CAISQPSGGGADTQYF.